This T cell receptor beta chain derives from a study of T cells after yellow fever vaccination. Study in general: Low-cell-number fractions underwent preparation using SMART-Seq v4 Ultra Low Input.

Findings of the study overall: Weaker, the secondary response peaked sooner, at day 5 versus 15. Abundant contaminating clonotypes from the bulk population could appear in FACS-sorted repertoires. Reappearing after the booster were most of the clones from primary vaccination (around 96% CD4, around 90% CD8).

The CDR3 is 17 amino acids. Trimming removed 0 bases from V and 6 bases from J; junction bases left unmatched: 10. Per the germline V gene, CDR1 is SGHRS and CDR2 is YFSETQ. This clonotype has only a few counts. The antigen remains undetermined. TCRdb redid the calling of the 5' RACE reads with MiXCR, one entry per CDR3 protein. The data hold about 300,000 distinct CDR3 sequences, with around 4.1% observed a single time. The rearrangement uses TRBV5-1 and TRBJ1-4; 8 positions match TRBD1. The origin of this receptor is a man between 18 and 35 years old who received the YFV17D yellow fever vaccine. The sample consisted of PBMCs, taken 5 days after the yellow fever booster vaccination. The CDR3 protein is CASSLERPGTGHEKLFF. The CDR3 region has the DNA TGCGCCAGCAGCTTGGAAAGACCCGGGACAGGTCATGAAAAACTGTTTTTT.